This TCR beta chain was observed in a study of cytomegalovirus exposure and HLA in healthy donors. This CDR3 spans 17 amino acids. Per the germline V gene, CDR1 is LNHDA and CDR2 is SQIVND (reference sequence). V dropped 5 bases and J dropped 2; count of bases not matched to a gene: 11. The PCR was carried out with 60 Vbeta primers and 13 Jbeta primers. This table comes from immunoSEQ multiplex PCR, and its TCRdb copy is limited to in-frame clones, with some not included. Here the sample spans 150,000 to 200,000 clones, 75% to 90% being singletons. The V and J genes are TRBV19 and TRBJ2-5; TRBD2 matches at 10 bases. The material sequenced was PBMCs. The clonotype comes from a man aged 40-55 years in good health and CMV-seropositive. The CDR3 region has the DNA TGTGCCAGTAGTTTCTCTAGCGGGGGCTGGGAACAAGAGACCCAGTACTTC. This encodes CASSFSSGGWEQETQYF.